This T cell receptor beta chain was found in a study of patients and donors after allogeneic stem cell transplantation. Via MiXCR, TCRdb re-called the RT-PCR reads, giving one row per CDR3 protein. Of about a million distinct CDR3 sequences detected, 18% appear once; the ten largest clones hold 5% to 7.5%. CDR3 length equals 13 residues. J lost 5 bases, V lost 3 bases, and 2 bases had no gene match. Germline lookup yields CDR1 DFQATT and CDR2 SNEGSKA (reference sequence). This clonotype was seen a few times. The sample was blood, either unsorted or a sorted T cell fraction (not recorded which). This TCR derives from a human donor who was either an allogeneic HSCT recipient or a stem cell or donor lymphocyte infusion donor (not recorded which). It is not recorded whose cells these are; they may come from a transplant donor. The chain is built from TRBV20-1 and TRBJ2-3; 10 bases align to TRBD2. The CDR3 region is CSARRLAGDTQYF. CDR3 DNA: TGCAGTGCTAGGAGACTAGCGGGAGATACGCAGTATTTT.